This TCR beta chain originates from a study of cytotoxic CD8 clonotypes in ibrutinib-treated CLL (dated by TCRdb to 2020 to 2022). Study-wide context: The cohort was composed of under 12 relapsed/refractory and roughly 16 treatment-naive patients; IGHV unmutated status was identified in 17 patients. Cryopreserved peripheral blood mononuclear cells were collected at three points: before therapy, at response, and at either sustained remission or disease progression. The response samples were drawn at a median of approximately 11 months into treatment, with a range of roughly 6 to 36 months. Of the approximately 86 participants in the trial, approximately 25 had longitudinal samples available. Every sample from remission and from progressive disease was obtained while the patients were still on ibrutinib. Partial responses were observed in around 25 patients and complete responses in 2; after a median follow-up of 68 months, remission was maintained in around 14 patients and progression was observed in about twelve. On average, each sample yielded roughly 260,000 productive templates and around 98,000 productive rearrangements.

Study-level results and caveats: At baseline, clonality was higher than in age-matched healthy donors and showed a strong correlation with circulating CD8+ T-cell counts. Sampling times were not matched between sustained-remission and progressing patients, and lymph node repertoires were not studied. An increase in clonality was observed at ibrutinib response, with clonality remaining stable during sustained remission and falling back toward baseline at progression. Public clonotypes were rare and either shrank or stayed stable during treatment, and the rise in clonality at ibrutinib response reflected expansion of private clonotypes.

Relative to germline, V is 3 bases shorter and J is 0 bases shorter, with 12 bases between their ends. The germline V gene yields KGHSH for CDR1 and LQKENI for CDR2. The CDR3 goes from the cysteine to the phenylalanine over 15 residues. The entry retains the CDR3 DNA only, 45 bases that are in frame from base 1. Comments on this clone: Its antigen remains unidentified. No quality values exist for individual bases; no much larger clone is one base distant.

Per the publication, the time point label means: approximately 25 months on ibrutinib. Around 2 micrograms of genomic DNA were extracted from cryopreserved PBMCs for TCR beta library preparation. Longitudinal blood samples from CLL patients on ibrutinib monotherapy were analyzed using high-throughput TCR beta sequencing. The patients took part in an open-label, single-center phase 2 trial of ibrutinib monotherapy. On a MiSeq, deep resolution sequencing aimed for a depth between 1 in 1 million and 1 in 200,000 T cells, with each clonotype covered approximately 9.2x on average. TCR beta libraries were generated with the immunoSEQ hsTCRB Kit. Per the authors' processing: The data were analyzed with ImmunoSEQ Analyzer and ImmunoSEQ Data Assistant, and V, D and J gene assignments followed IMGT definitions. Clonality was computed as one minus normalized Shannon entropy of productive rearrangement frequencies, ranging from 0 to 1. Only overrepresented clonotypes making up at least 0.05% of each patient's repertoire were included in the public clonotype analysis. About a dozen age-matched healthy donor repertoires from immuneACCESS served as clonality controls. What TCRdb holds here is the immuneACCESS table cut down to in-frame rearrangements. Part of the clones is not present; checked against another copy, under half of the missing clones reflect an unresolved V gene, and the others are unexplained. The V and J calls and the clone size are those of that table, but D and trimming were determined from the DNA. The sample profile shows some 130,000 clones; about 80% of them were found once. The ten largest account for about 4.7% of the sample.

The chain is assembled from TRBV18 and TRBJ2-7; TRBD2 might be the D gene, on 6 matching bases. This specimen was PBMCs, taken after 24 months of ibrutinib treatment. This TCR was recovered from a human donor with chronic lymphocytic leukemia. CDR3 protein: CASSPGGGSSYEQYF. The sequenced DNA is TGTGCCAGCTCACCCGGGGGTGGGAGCTCCTACGAGCAGTACTTC.